The 30 T cell receptor beta chains in this list originate from one sample, sequenced in a study of cytomegalovirus exposure and HLA in healthy donors. It was with 60 Vbeta and 13 Jbeta primers that the PCR ran. Clones were sequenced by immunoSEQ multiplex PCR, and TCRdb holds only the in-frame ones, with some missing. The sample includes approximately 90,000 clones, around three quarters of them seen just once. Sequenced sample: PBMCs. All receptors derive from a male donor in good health and CMV-seronegative.

As for this clone: Mismatch with germline at one junction end may stem from a read error. CDR3 residues: CASSLQLNSPLHF. The CDR3 DNA follows: TGTGCCAGCAGCTTACAACTCAATTCTCCCCTCCACTTT. V is TRBV7-2 and J is TRBJ1-6; D not resolved. Germline CDR1 SGHTA, CDR2 FQGNSA. This CDR3 contains 13 residues.

This clone was seen just once. The chain is built from TRBV20-1 and TRBJ1-5; D remains ambiguous. The CDR3 sequence is 11 residues long. CDR1 and CDR2 (germline): DFQATT, SNEGSKA (reference sequence). The V gene lost 2 bases and the J gene lost 11 bases, with 10 bases spanning the gap. As DNA, the CDR3 is TGCAGTGCTAGACGGAGGGAGGCCCAGCATTTT. As protein: CSARRREAQHF.

The sample holds a few counts of this clone. V and J are TRBV11-2 and TRBJ1-2; D is possibly TRBD1 (5 bases). The V and J ends lost 3 bases and 0 bases respectively, with 8 bases between them. There are 14 residues in the CDR3. Germline lookup yields CDR1 SGHAT and CDR2 FQNNGV. The chain's CDR3 is CASSFDRANYGYTF. The CDR3 DNA reads TGTGCCAGCAGCTTTGACAGAGCTAACTATGGCTACACCTTC.

The chain has TRBV7-8 and TRBJ2-7; D possibly corresponds to TRBD2 (6 bases). This CDR3 has 14 residues. Germline loops: CDR1 SGHVS, CDR2 FQNEAQ. Trimming removed 5 bases from V and 0 bases from J, with 11 bases in between. CDR3 loop: CASSLLGSSYEQYF. In nucleotides, the CDR3 is TGTGCCAGCAGCCTACTCGGGAGCTCCTACGAGCAGTACTTC.

The chain recombines TRBV5-6 with TRBJ1-1; tentative D call: TRBD1 (6 bases). CDR3 length equals 15 residues. Trimming left V 0 bases short and J 1 base short, with 10 bases between. Per the germline V gene, CDR1 is SGHDT and CDR2 is YYEEEE. The CDR3 DNA follows: TGTGCCAGCAGCTTGGAGGGACACCGGAACACTGAAGCTTTCTTT. Protein product: CASSLEGHRNTEAFF. Filled out from reference TRBV5-6 and TRBJ1-1, the complete variable domain reads DAGVTQSPTHLIKTRGQQVTLRCSPKSGHDTVSWYQQALGQGPQFIFQYYEEEERQRGNFPDRFSGHQFPNYSSELNVNALLLGDSALYLCASSLEGHRNTEAFFGQGTRLTVV.

This chain joins TRBV2 and TRBJ1-5, with 8 bases identical to TRBD1. The CDR3 spans 14 residues. In germline, CDR1 is SNHLY, CDR2 FYNNEI. The ends lost 4 bases at V and 3 bases at J; junction bases unmatched: 2. The DNA for the CDR3 is TGTGCCAGCAGTGGGGACAGGCTCAATCAGCCCCAGCATTTT. Protein sequence: CASSGDRLNQPQHF.

The gene calls are TRBV18 and TRBJ2-7; D unclear. The CDR3 sequence is 13 residues long. The V and J ends lost 3 bases and 0 bases respectively, with 6 bases between them. Germline V gene data show CDR1 as KGHSH and CDR2 as LQKENI. The CDR3 DNA reads as TGTGCCAGCTCACCTCGGGTCTCCTACGAGCAGTACTTC. It specifies CASSPRVSYEQYF.

This clone came up a few times. The genes are TRBV28 and TRBJ2-7; 8 bases align to TRBD1. The germline V gene encodes CDR1 MDHEN and CDR2 SYDVKM. The junction had 9 bases not matched to a gene; V was cut back by 8 bases and J by 3 bases. The CDR3 runs 14 residues. In DNA, the CDR3 is TGTGCCAGCTTAGGACAGGGAATTTACTACGAGCAGTACTTC. It is translated as CASLGQGIYYEQYF.

This chain connects TRBV28 to TRBJ2-5, with a tentative D call TRBD2 (5 bases). CDR1 MDHEN and CDR2 SYDVKM come from the germline V gene. V lost 3 bases and J 2 bases, leaving 7 bases between the germline ends. The CDR3 consists of 13 residues. The CDR3 region is CASSFAGQETQYF. The DNA for the CDR3 is TGTGCCAGCAGTTTTGCGGGTCAAGAGACCCAGTACTTC.

J is TRBJ2-7 and V is TRBV28; 8 bases agree with TRBD1. Germline V CDR1 and CDR2: MDHEN, SYDVKM. The CDR3 extends over 15 amino acids. With 4 bases clipped from V and 1 base from J, the junction kept 6 bases outside the gene matches. CDR3 sequence: CASSSWGTGSYEQYF. CDR3 in DNA: TGTGCCAGCAGTTCCTGGGGGACAGGTTCCTACGAGCAGTACTTC. Using reference TRBV28 and TRBJ2-7 for the parts outside the CDR3, the full variable domain is DVKVTQSSRYLVKRTGEKVFLECVQDMDHENMFWYRQDPGLGLRLIYFSYDVKMKEKGDIPEGYSVSREKKERFSLILESASTNQTSMYLCASSSWGTGSYEQYFGPGTRLTVT.

CDR3 loop: CASSFQGAYNEKLFF. CDR3 nucleotides: TGTGCCAGCAGTTTTCAGGGGGCCTATAATGAAAAACTGTTTTTT. The rearrangement uses TRBV7-6 and TRBJ1-4, with 8 positions matching TRBD1. After removal of 6 bases from V and 4 bases from J, the junction contained 7 bases not matched to a gene. The CDR3 spans 15 residues. The germline V gene has CDR1 SGHVS and CDR2 FNYEAQ.

The rearrangement uses TRBV6-1 and TRBJ2-5; 9 bases align to TRBD1. The CDR3 loop spans 15 amino acids. Germline assignment: CDR1 MNHNS and CDR2 SASEGT. The ends lost 5 bases at V and 2 bases at J; junction bases unmatched: 6. In DNA form, the CDR3 reads TGTGCCAGCAGTTCGTTGGACAGGGGACAAGAGACCCAGTACTTC. It encodes CASSSLDRGQETQYF.

V and J are TRBV6-1 and TRBJ2-7; 8 positions match TRBD2. The CDR3 sequence is 14 residues long. CDR1 and CDR2 from the germline V gene are MNHNS and SASEGT. J was trimmed by 2 bases and V by 3 bases; bases with no gene match: 3. The CDR3, as DNA: TGTGCCAGCAGTGAGGGGGGACTAGCCTACGAGCAGTACTTC. Encoded protein: CASSEGGLAYEQYF.

This clone was seen a handful of times. The chain uses TRBV28 and TRBJ1-5, with 7 bases lining up with TRBD1. Germline V gene sequence: CDR1 MDHEN, CDR2 SYDVKM. The CDR3 runs to 15 residues. The trim removed 4 bases at V and 4 bases at J, leaving 7 bases unmatched. In DNA form, the CDR3 reads TGTGCCAGCAGTTCCACCGGGACAGTGAATCAGCCCCAGCATTTT. Translating it yields CASSSTGTVNQPQHF.

The chain is built from TRBV28 and TRBJ1-6; TRBD1 aligns across 7 bases. After removal of 8 bases from V and 3 bases from J, the junction contained 7 bases not matched to a gene. Germline lookup yields CDR1 MDHEN and CDR2 SYDVKM. This CDR3 contains 15 residues. The CDR3 DNA follows: TGTGCCAGCCGACTACAGGGGATCTATAATTCACCCCTCCACTTT. It translates to CASRLQGIYNSPLHF. The full variable domain, its missing parts supplied by reference TRBV28 and TRBJ1-6, is DVKVTQSSRYLVKRTGEKVFLECVQDMDHENMFWYRQDPGLGLRLIYFSYDVKMKEKGDIPEGYSVSREKKERFSLILESASTNQTSMYLCASRLQGIYNSPLHFGNGTRLTVT.

This clone was detected a few times. This chain joins TRBV19 and TRBJ1-1; 7 bases fit TRBD1. The V segment lost 6 bases and the J segment 8 bases; nucleotides outside the gene matches: 6. This CDR3 is built from 12 residues. Germline values: CDR1 LNHDA, CDR2 SQIVND (reference sequence). The CDR3 DNA is TGTGCCAGTAGCACCTCGGGACAGGAAGCTTTCTTT. Amino acid sequence: CASSTSGQEAFF.

The chain links TRBV18 to TRBJ1-5; maybe TRBD1 (6 bases). Germline loops: CDR1 KGHSH, CDR2 LQKENI. The CDR3 extends over 15 amino acids. CDR3 in DNA: TGTGTCAGGGGCAGAAGATATTATAGCAATCAGCCCCAGCATTTT. Residues: CVRGRRYYSNQPQHF.

This chain connects TRBV29-1 to TRBJ1-2; weak D call: TRBD1 (5 bases). This CDR3 comprises 14 residues. V lost 4 bases and J lost 6, with 18 bases in between. The germline V gene encodes CDR1 SQVTM and CDR2 ANQGSEA. The CDR3 loop reads CSVVREGTVHGYTF. As DNA, the CDR3 is TGCAGCGTTGTGCGGGAGGGGACGGTTCATGGCTACACCTTC.

This chain joins TRBV13 and TRBJ2-2; the D gene is possibly TRBD2 (6 bases). CDR1 PRHDT and CDR2 FYEKMQ come from the germline V gene (reference sequence). V lost 5 bases and J 4 bases, leaving 14 bases between the germline ends. The CDR3 has 15 amino acids. This chain's CDR3 is CASSIGSLSTGELFF. Written as DNA, the CDR3 is TGTGCCAGCAGCATCGGGAGCCTGAGCACCGGGGAGCTGTTTTTT.

The chain is built from TRBV5-1 and TRBJ2-7, with a tentative D call TRBD1 (5 bases). The CDR3 covers 13 residues. V lost 4 bases and J 2 bases, leaving 10 bases between the germline ends. The V gene's germline CDR1 is SGHRS and CDR2 YFSETQ. CDR3 sequence (DNA): TGCGCCAGCAGCGTCGGACAAGCCTACGAGCAGTACTTC. This translates into CASSVGQAYEQYF.

The rearrangement joins TRBV25-1 to TRBJ2-2, with TRBD2 as a possible D gene (6 bases). Germline V CDR1 and CDR2: MGHDK, SYGVNS. The CDR3 is 14 residues long. V lost 2 bases, J lost 3 bases, and 7 bases lay in between. The DNA for the CDR3 is TGTGCCAGCAGTGAACCGGGGGACACCGGGGAGCTGTTTTTT. It codes for CASSEPGDTGELFF.

The sample holds one count of this clone. The V call is TRBV9, the J call TRBJ1-4; D is ambiguous. The CDR3 totals 15 residues. The V and J ends lost 4 bases and 0 bases respectively, with 10 bases between them. From germline, CDR1 is SGDLS and CDR2 YYNGEE. The CDR3 DNA reads TGTGCCAGCAGCCCTAAACCGACAACTAATGAAAAACTGTTTTTT. Translating gives CASSPKPTTNEKLFF. The full variable domain, in which reference TRBV9 and TRBJ1-4 provide the parts outside the CDR3, is DSGVTQTPKHLITATGQRVTLRCSPRSGDLSVYWYQQSLDQGLQFLIQYYNGEERAKGNILERFSAQQFPDLHSELNLSSLELGDSALYFCASSPKPTTNEKLFFGSGTQLSVL.

This chain uses TRBV27 with TRBJ2-7; possibly TRBD1 for D (6 bases). Per germline, CDR1 MNHEY and CDR2 SMNVEV (reference sequence). Trimming pared 6 bases from V and 6 bases from J, leaving 24 bases between. The CDR3 has 16 amino acids. For the CDR3, the DNA is TGTGCCAGCAGCCGATCAACAGGGTACCCTACGATCGAGCAGTACTTC. Protein product: CASSRSTGYPTIEQYF.

The table lists this clone with a few counts. The chain links TRBV7-2 to TRBJ2-2; a possible D gene is TRBD1 (6 bases). Trimming pared 2 bases from V and 6 bases from J, leaving 13 bases between. This CDR3 is 15 amino acids long. From germline, CDR1 is SGHTA and CDR2 FQGNSA. CDR3 coding DNA: TGTGCCAGCAGCTTAAGTAGGGACAAGTCCGGGGAGCTGTTTTTT. Amino acid sequence: CASSLSRDKSGELFF.

The J gene is TRBJ1-5, the V gene TRBV19, with D unresolved. Trimming removed 0 bases at V and 4 bases at J, with 10 bases between. The CDR3 runs 15 residues. Per the germline V gene, CDR1 is LNHDA and CDR2 is SQIVND (reference sequence). The CDR3 sequence: CASSIEDWRNQPQHF. The CDR3 DNA reads TGTGCCAGTAGTATAGAAGACTGGCGGAATCAGCCCCAGCATTTT.

The CDR3 nucleotides are TGTGCCAGCAGTTACTCGCAGGGTACCTACGAGCAGTACTTC. Translated, it gives CASSYSQGTYEQYF. V and J are TRBV6-6 and TRBJ2-5; tentative D call: TRBD1 (5 bases). The DNA end is more similar to TRBJ2-7, so the J call may be wrong. There are 14 residues in the CDR3. CDR1 and CDR2 (germline): MNHNY, SVGAGI (reference sequence).

This clone was seen just once. V is TRBV27 and J is TRBJ2-1; the match to TRBD2 covers 9 bases. J lost 2 bases, V lost 5 bases, and 7 bases had no gene match. The germline CDR1 and CDR2 sequences are MNHEY and SMNVEV (reference sequence). The CDR3 consists of 16 residues. The CDR3 DNA sequence: TGTGCCAGCAGTATACTTAGCGGGGGACCCTACAATGAGCAGTTCTTC. Amino acids: CASSILSGGPYNEQFF.

This clone occurred once. The V gene is TRBV6-5, the J gene TRBJ2-7; 7 bases are shared with TRBD1. With 0 bases clipped from V and 2 bases from J, the junction kept 4 bases outside the gene matches. Germline assignment: CDR1 MNHEY and CDR2 SVGAGI. This CDR3 comprises 15 residues. In DNA, the CDR3 is TGTGCCAGCAGTTACTCAGGGACAGTTCCCTACGAGCAGTACTTC. Protein sequence: CASSYSGTVPYEQYF.

The genes are TRBV18 and TRBJ1-2; 10 bases are shared with TRBD1. Germline CDR1 KGHSH, CDR2 LQKENI. With 8 bases clipped from V and 5 bases from J, the junction kept 8 bases outside the gene matches. The length of the CDR3 is 14 residues. The CDR3 sequence: CASVRQGATYGYTF. Here the CDR3 DNA reads TGTGCCAGCGTGCGACAGGGGGCCACTTATGGCTACACCTTC.

This clone was counted between two and nine times. The chain has TRBV7-9 and TRBJ1-3; 10 bases fit TRBD1. CDR1 is SEHNR, CDR2 FQNEAQ, per germline (reference sequence). The CDR3 totals 17 residues. Trimming removed 5 bases from V and 2 bases from J; junction bases left unmatched: 9. CDR3 in DNA: TGTGCCAGCAGCGTCCCCGGGACAGGGGTAGCTGGAAACACCATATATTTT. Protein: CASSVPGTGVAGNTIYF. Full variable domain (missing parts from reference TRBV7-9 and TRBJ1-3): DTGVSQNPRHKITKRGQNVTFRCDPISEHNRLYWYRQTLGQGPEFLTYFQNEAQLEKSRLLSDRFSAERPKGSFSTLEIQRTEQGDSAMYLCASSVPGTGVAGNTIYFGEGSWLTVV.